The clone carrying this T cell receptor (beta chain) was recorded a few times. As yet, its antigen is unknown. This sample was taken from a study of T cells in Graves' hyperthyroidism and ophthalmopathy. Points from the study as a whole: The majority of expanded thyroid clonotypes above 0.001 also appeared in blood. Before onset, by a median of approximately 5.9 months, the model predicted ophthalmopathy.

RNA transcripts provided the source from which TCR beta CDR3 regions were amplified. TCR CDR3 regions were first amplified by RT-PCR with HTBI primers. From the multiplex PCR reads, TCRdb called clonotypes with MiXCR, one entry per CDR3 protein. The sample yields about 500,000 distinct CDR3 sequences, approximately 49% seen once. This clonotype was sampled from an adult woman with Graves' disease, either hyperthyroidism or ophthalmopathy (not recorded which). The sequenced material came from peripheral blood or thyroid tissue (not recorded which).

The CDR3 protein is CATTRGANSGANVLTF. As DNA, the CDR3 is TGTGCCACTACCCGCGGCGCTAACTCTGGGGCCAACGTCCTGACTTTC. J is TRBJ2-6 and V is TRBV7-2; D is ambiguous. Germline CDR1 is SGHTA and CDR2 is FQGNSA. CDR3 length equals 16 residues. Deletions cut 10 bases from V and 0 bases from J, with 16 bases between. Full variable domain (remainder filled in from reference TRBV7-2 and TRBJ2-6): GAGVSQSPSNKVTEKGKDVELRCDPISGHTALYWYRQSLGQGLEFLIYFQGNSAPDKSGLPSDRFSAERTGGSVSTLTIQRTQQEDSAVYLCATTRGANSGANVLTFGAGSRLTVL.